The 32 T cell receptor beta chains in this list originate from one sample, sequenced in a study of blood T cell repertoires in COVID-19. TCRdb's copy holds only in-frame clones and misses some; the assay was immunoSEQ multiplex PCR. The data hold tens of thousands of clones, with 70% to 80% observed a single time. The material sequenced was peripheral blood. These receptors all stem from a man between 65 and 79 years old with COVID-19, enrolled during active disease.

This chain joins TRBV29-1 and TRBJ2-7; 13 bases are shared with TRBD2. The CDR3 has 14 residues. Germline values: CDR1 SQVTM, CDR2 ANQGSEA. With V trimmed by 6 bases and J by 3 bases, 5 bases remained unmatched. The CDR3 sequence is CSVTLAGGGYEQYF. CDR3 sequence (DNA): TGCAGCGTAACACTAGCGGGAGGGGGCTACGAGCAGTACTTC.

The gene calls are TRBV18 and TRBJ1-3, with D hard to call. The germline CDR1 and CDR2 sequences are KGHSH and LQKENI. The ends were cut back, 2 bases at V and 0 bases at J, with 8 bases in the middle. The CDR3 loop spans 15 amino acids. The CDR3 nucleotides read TGTGCCAGCTCACCAGACTTGATCTCTGGAAACACCATATATTTT. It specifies CASSPDLISGNTIYF.

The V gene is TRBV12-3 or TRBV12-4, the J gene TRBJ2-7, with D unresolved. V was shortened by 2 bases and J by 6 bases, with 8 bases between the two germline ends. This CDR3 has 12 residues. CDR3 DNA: TGTGCCAGCAGTTTACCCCCCCGCGAGCAGTACTTC. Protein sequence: CASSLPPREQYF.

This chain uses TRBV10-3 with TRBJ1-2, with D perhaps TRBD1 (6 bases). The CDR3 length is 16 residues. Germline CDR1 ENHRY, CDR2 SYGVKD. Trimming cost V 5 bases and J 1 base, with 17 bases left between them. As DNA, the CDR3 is TGTGCCATCAGTACAGGGCCCCATAATATTAACTATGGCTACACCTTC. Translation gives CAISTGPHNINYGYTF.

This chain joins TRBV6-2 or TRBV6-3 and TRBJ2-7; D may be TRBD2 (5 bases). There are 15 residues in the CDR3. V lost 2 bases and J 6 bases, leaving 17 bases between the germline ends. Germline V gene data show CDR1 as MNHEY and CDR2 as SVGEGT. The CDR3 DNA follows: TGTGCCAGCAGTTACAGGAGGCGACGCGGGTTCGAGCAGTACTTC. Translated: CASSYRRRRGFEQYF.

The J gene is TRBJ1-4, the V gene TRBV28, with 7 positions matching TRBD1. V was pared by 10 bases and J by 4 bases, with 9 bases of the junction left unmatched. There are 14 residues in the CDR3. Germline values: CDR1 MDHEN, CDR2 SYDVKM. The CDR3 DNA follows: TGTGCCACCAAAAGACAGGGCAATAATGAAAAACTGTTTTTT. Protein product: CATKRQGNNEKLFF.

CDR3 amino acids: CASSFGASGRGETQYF. The CDR3 DNA reads as TGTGCCAGCAGCTTCGGAGCTAGCGGGAGGGGAGAGACCCAGTACTTC. The chain links TRBV5-4 to TRBJ2-5; 12 bases match TRBD2. CDR3 size: 16 residues. Germline V gene lookup returns CDR1 SGHNT and CDR2 YYREEE (reference sequence). V was pared by 2 bases and J by 4 bases, with 6 bases of the junction left unmatched.

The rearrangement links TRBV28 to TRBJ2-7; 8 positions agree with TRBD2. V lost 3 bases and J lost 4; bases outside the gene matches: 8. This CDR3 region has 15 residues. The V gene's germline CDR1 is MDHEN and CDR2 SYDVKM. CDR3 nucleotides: TGTGCCAGCAGTTTCATCAACGGGGGGGTTTACGAGCAGTACTTC. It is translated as CASSFINGGVYEQYF.

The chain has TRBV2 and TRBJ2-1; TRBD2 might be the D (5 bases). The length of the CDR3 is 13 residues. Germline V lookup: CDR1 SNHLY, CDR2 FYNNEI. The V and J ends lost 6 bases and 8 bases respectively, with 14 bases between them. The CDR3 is CASRSPPGYEQFF. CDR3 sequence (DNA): TGTGCCAGCAGATCCCCCCCGGGGTATGAGCAGTTCTTC.

The CDR3 nucleotides read TGCGCCAGCAGCGGAGCGATGCAAAAGAAAAACATTCAGTACTTC. This encodes CASSGAMQKKNIQYF. The gene calls are TRBV5-1 and TRBJ2-4; D unresolved. The germline gives CDR1 SGHRS, CDR2 YFSETQ. Trimming removed 4 bases from V and 4 bases from J, with 15 bases in between. CDR3 length equals 15 residues. Variable domain in full (rest from reference TRBV5-1 and TRBJ2-4): KAGVTQTPRYLIKTRGQQVTLSCSPISGHRSVSWYQQTPGQGLQFLFEYFSETQRNKGNFPGRFSGRQFSNSRSEMNVSTLELGDSALYLCASSGAMQKKNIQYFGAGTRLSVL.

In DNA, the CDR3 is TGCGCCAGCAGCCAAGCTTATGGGACAGAAGGAAACACCATATATTTT. Encoded protein: CASSQAYGTEGNTIYF. The chain recombines TRBV4-1 with TRBJ1-3; TRBD1 matches 7 bases. Germline V CDR1 and CDR2: MGHRA, YSYEKL. The CDR3 spans 16 residues. Trimming cost V 1 base and J 4 bases; bases outside gene matches: 7.

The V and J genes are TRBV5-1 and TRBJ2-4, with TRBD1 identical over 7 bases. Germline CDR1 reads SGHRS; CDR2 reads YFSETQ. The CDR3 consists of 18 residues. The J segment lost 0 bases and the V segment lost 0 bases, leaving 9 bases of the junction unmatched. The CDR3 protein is CASSLAPTGSIAKNIQYF. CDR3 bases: TGCGCCAGCAGCTTGGCTCCGACAGGGTCGATAGCCAAAAACATTCAGTACTTC.

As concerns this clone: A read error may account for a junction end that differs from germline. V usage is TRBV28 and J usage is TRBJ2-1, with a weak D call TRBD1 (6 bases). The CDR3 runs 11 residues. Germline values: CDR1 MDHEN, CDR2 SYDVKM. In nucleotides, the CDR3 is TGTGCCAGCGAGGAACTACAGGGTCTAGTCTTC. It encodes CASEELQGLVF.

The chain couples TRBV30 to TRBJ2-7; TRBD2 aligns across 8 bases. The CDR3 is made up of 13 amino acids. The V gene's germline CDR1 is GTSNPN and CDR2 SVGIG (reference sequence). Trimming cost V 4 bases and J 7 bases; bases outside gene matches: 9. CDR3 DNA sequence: TGTGCCTGGACCTTAGCGGGGCCGGGGGAGCAGTACTTC. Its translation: CAWTLAGPGEQYF.

The CDR3, as DNA: TGTGCCAGCAGTTCGGCGGGGGCCTACAATGAGCAGTTCTTC. It specifies CASSSAGAYNEQFF. The rearrangement links TRBV7-3 to TRBJ2-1; 7 nucleotides agree with TRBD2. After removal of 6 bases from V and 2 bases from J, the junction contained 4 bases not matched to a gene. The V gene's germline CDR1 is SGHTA and CDR2 FQGTGA. The CDR3 is 14 residues long.

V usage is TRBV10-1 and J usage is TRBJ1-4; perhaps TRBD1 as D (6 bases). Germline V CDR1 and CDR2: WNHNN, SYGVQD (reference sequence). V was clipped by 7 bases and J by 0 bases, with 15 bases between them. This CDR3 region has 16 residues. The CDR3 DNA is TGCGCCAGCAATACACAGGGATGGGCAACTAATGAAAAACTGTTTTTT. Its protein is CASNTQGWATNEKLFF.

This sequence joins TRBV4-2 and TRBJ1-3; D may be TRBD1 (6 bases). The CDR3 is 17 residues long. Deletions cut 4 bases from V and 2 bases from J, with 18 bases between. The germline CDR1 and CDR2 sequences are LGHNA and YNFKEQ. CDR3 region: CASSRRLAQGTGNTIYF. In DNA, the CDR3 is TGTGCCAGCAGCCGTCGGCTGGCACAGGGTACTGGAAACACCATATATTTT.

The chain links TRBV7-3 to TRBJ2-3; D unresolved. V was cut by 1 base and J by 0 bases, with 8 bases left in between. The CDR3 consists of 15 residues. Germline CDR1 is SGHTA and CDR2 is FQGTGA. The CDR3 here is CASSLSGSSTDTQYF. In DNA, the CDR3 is TGTGCCAGCAGCTTAAGCGGTTCTAGCACAGATACGCAGTATTTT.

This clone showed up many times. The DNA for the CDR3 is TGTGCCAGCAGCCCAGGCGTTATCTACGAGCAGTACTTC. This sequence encodes CASSPGVIYEQYF. The chain links TRBV7-3 to TRBJ2-7; D uncertain. Germline-derived CDR1 and CDR2 are SGHTA and FQGTGA. The V and J ends lost 5 bases and 3 bases respectively, with 11 bases between them. The CDR3 is 13 amino acids.

CDR3 amino acids: CASSQYQEGATNEKLFF. The CDR3 region has the DNA TGTGCCAGCTCACAATACCAGGAGGGAGCAACTAATGAAAAACTGTTTTTT. This chain uses TRBV18 with TRBJ1-4; unclear D gene. Trimming took 4 bases from V and 0 from J, leaving 15 bases between them. There are 17 residues in the CDR3. The germline gives CDR1 KGHSH, CDR2 LQKENI.

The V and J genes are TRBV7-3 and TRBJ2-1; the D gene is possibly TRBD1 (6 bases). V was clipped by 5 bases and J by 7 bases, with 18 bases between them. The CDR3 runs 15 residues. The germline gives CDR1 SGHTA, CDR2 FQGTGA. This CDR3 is CASSPWAGAVNEQFF. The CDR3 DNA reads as TGTGCCAGCAGCCCCTGGGCAGGGGCGGTGAATGAGCAGTTCTTC.

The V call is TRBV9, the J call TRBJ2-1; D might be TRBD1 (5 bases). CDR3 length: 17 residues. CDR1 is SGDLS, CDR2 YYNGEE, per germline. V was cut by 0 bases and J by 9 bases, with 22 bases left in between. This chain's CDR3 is CASSVVGPADMGGEQFF. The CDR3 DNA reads TGTGCCAGCAGCGTAGTTGGGCCTGCGGACATGGGCGGTGAGCAGTTCTTC.

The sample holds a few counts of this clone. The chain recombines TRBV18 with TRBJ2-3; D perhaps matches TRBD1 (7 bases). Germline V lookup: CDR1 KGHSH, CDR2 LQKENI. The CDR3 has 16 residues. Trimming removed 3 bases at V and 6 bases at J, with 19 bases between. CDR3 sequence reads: CASSPARGPAGDTQYF. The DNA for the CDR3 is TGTGCCAGCTCACCGGCTAGGGGGCCTGCGGGGGATACGCAGTATTTT.

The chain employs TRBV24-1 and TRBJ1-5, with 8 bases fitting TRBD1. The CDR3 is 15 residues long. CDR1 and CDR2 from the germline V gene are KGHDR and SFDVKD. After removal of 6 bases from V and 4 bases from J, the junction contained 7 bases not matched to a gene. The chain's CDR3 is CATSRGQGLNQPQHF. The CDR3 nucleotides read TGTGCCACCAGTCGAGGACAGGGCCTAAATCAGCCCCAGCATTTT.

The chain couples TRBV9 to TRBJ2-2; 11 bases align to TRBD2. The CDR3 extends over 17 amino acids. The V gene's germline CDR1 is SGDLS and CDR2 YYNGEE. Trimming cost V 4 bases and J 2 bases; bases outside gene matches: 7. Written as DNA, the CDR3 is TGTGCCAGCAGCCCTAGGGGACTAGCGGATAACACCGGGGAGCTGTTTTTT. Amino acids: CASSPRGLADNTGELFF.

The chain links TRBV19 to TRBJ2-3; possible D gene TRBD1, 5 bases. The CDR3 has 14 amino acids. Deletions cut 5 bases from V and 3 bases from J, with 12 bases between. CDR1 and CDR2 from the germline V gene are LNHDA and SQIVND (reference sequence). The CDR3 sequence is CASSRQLLTDTQYF. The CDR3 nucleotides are TGTGCCAGTAGTCGACAGCTTCTTACAGATACGCAGTATTTT.

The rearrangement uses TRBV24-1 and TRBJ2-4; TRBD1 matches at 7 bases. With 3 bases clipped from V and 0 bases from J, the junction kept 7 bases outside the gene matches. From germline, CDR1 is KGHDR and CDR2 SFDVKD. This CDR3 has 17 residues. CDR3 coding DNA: TGTGCCACCAGTGATGGACAGGCCTCCATAGCCAAAAACATTCAGTACTTC. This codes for CATSDGQASIAKNIQYF.

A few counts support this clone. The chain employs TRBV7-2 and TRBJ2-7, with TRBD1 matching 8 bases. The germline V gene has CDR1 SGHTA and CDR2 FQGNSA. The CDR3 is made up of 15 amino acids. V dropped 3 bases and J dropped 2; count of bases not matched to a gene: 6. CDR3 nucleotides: TGTGCCAGCAGCTTGGGAACAGGGGGAGCCTACGAGCAGTACTTC. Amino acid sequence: CASSLGTGGAYEQYF.

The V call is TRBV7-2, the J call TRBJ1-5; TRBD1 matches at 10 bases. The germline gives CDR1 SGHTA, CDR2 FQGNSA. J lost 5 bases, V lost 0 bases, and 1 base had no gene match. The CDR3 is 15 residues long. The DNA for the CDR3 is TGTGCCAGCAGCTTAGCCGGGACAGGGGATCAGCCCCAGCATTTT. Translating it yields CASSLAGTGDQPQHF. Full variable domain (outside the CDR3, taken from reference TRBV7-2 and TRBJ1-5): GAGVSQSPSNKVTEKGKDVELRCDPISGHTALYWYRQSLGQGLEFLIYFQGNSAPDKSGLPSDRFSAERTGGSVSTLTIQRTQQEDSAVYLCASSLAGTGDQPQHFGDGTRLSIL.

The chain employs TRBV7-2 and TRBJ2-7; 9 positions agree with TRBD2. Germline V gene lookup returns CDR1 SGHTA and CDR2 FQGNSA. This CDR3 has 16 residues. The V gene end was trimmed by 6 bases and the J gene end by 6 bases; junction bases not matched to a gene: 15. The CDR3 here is CASRLPGGRASSEQYF. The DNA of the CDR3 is TGTGCCAGCAGACTCCCCGGCGGGAGGGCCTCTAGCGAGCAGTACTTC.

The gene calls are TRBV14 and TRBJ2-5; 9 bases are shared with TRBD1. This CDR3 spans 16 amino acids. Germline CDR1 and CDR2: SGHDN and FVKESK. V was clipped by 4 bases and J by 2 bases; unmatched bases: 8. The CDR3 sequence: CASSLHRGLGQETQYF. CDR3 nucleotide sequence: TGTGCCAGCAGCCTACACAGGGGGCTAGGGCAAGAGACCCAGTACTTC.

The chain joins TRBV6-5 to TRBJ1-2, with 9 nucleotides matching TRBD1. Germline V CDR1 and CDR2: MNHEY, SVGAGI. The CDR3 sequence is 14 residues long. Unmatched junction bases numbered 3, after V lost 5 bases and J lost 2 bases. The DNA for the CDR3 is TGTGCCAGCAGTAGAGGACAGGGGAACTATGGCTACACCTTC. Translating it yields CASSRGQGNYGYTF.